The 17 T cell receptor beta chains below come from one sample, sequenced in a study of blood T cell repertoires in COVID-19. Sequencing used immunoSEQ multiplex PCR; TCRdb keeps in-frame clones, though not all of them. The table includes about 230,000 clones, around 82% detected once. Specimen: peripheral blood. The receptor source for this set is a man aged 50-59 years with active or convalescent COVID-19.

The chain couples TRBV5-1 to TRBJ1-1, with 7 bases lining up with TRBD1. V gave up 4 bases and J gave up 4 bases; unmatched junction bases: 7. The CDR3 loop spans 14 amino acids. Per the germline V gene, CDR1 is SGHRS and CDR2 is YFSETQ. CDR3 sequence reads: CASSPGTAVTEAFF. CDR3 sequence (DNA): TGCGCCAGCAGCCCCGGGACAGCCGTCACTGAAGCTTTCTTT.

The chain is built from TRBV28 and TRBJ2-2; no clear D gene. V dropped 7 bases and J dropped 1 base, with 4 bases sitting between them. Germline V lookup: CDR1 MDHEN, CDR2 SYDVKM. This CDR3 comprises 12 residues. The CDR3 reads CASTENTGELFF. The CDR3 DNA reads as TGTGCCAGCACAGAGAACACCGGGGAGCTGTTTTTT.

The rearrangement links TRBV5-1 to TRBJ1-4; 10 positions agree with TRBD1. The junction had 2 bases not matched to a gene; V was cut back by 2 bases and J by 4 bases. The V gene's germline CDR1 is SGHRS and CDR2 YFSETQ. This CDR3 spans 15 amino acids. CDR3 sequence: CASSLGTGDNEKLFF. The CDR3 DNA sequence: TGCGCCAGCAGCTTAGGGACAGGGGATAATGAAAAACTGTTTTTT.

CDR3 loop: CASEDSPLHF. CDR3 DNA: TGCGCCAGCGAGGATTCACCCCTCCACTTT. V gene TRBV5-1 combines with J gene TRBJ1-6; D is undetermined. The CDR3 totals 10 residues. CDR1 SGHRS and CDR2 YFSETQ come from the germline V gene. Deletions cut 7 bases from V and 8 bases from J, with 4 bases between. The entire variable domain, with the rest obtained from reference TRBV5-1 and TRBJ1-6, is as follows: KAGVTQTPRYLIKTRGQQVTLSCSPISGHRSVSWYQQTPGQGLQFLFEYFSETQRNKGNFPGRFSGRQFSNSRSEMNVSTLELGDSALYLCASEDSPLHFGNGTRLTVT.

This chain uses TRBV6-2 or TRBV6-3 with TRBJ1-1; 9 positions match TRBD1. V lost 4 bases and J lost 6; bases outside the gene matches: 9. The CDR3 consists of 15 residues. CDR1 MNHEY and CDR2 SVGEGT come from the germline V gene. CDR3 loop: CASSWRTGASSEAFF. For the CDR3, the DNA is TGTGCCAGCAGTTGGAGGACAGGGGCTTCGTCTGAAGCTTTCTTT.

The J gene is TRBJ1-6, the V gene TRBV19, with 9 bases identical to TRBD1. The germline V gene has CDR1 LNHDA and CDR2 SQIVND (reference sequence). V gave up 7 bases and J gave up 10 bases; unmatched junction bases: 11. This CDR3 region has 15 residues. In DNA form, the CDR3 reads TGTGCCAGTACCCCGACCGGGACAGGGAAATCACCCCTCCACTTT. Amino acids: CASTPTGTGKSPLHF.

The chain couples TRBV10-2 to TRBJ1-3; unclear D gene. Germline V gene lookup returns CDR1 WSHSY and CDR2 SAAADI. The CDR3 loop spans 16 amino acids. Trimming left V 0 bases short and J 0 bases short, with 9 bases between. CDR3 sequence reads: CASSESPGSSGNTIYF. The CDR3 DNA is TGCGCCAGCAGTGAGTCGCCAGGTTCCTCTGGAAACACCATATATTTT.

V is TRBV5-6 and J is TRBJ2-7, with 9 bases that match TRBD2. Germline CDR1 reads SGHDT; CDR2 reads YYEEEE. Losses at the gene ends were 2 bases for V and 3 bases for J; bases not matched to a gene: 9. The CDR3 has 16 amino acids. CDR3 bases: TGTGCCAGCAGCTTTAGCGGGGGCCTACTCATCTACGAGCAGTACTTC. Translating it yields CASSFSGGLLIYEQYF.

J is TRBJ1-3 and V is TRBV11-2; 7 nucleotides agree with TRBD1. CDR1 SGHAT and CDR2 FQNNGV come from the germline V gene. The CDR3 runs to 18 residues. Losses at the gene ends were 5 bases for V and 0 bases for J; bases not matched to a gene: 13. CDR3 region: CASSPSLDRVSSGNTIYF. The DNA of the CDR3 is TGTGCCAGCAGCCCATCCCTAGACAGGGTGAGCTCTGGAAACACCATATATTTT. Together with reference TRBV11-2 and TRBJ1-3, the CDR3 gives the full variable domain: EAGVAQSPRYKIIEKRQSVAFWCNPISGHATLYWYQQILGQGPKLLIQFQNNGVVDDSQLPKDRFSAERLKGVDSTLKIQPAKLEDSAVYLCASSPSLDRVSSGNTIYFGEGSWLTVV.

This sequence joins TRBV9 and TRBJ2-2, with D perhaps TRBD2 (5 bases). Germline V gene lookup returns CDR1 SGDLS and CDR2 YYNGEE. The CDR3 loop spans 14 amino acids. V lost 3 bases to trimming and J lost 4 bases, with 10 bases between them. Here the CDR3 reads CASSGGAGTGELFF. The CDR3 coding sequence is TGTGCCAGCAGCGGAGGCGCGGGCACCGGGGAGCTGTTTTTT.

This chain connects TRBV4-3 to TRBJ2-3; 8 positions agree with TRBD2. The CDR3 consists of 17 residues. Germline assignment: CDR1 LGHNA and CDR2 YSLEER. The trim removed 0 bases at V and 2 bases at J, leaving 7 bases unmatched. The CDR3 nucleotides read TGCGCCAGCAGCCAAGATCTAACGGGGGGGTTCACAGATACGCAGTATTTT. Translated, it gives CASSQDLTGGFTDTQYF.

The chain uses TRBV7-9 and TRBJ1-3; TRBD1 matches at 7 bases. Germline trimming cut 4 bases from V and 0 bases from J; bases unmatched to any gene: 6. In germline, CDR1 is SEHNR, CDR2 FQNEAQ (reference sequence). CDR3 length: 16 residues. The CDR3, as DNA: TGTGCCAGCAGCTCGGGACAGTTTACCTCTGGAAACACCATATATTTT. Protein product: CASSSGQFTSGNTIYF.

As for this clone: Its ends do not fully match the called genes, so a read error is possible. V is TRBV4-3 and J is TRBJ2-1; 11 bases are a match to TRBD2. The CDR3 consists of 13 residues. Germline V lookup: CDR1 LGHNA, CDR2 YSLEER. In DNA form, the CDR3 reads TGCGCCAGCAGCCAAGCCCGGACTAGCGGGCCAGTCTTC. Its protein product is CASSQARTSGPVF.

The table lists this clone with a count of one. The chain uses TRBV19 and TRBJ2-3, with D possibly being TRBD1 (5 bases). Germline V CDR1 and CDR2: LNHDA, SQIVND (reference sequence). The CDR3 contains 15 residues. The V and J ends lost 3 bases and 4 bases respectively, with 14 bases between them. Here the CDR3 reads CASSIPREVSDTQYF. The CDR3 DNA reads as TGTGCCAGTAGTATTCCCAGGGAAGTTTCAGATACGCAGTATTTT. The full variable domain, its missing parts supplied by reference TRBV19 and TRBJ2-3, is DGGITQSPKYLFRKEGQNVTLSCEQNLNHDAMYWYRQDPGQGLRLIYYSQIVNDFQKGDIAEGYSVSREKKESFPLTVTSAQKNPTAFYLCASSIPREVSDTQYFGPGTRLTVL.

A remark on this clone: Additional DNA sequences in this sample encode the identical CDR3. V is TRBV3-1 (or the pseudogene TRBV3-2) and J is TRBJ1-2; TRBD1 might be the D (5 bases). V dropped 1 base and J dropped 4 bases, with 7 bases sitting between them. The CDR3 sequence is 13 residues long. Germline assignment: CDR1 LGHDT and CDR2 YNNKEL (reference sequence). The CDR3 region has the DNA TGTGCCAGCAGCCAAGGGCAGGGCTATGGCTACACCTTC. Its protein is CASSQGQGYGYTF.

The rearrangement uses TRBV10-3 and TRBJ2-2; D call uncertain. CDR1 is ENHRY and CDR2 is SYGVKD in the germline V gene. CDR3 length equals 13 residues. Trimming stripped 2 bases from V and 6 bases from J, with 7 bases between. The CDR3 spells CAISEPSAGELFF. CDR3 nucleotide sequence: TGTGCCATCAGTGAGCCTAGTGCCGGGGAGCTGTTTTTT.

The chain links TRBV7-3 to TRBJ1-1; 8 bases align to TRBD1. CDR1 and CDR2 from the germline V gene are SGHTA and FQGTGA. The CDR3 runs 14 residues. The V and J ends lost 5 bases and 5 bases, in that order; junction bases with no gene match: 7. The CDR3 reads CASSATGVGTEAFF. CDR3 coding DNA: TGTGCCAGCAGCGCGACAGGGGTGGGAACTGAAGCTTTCTTT.